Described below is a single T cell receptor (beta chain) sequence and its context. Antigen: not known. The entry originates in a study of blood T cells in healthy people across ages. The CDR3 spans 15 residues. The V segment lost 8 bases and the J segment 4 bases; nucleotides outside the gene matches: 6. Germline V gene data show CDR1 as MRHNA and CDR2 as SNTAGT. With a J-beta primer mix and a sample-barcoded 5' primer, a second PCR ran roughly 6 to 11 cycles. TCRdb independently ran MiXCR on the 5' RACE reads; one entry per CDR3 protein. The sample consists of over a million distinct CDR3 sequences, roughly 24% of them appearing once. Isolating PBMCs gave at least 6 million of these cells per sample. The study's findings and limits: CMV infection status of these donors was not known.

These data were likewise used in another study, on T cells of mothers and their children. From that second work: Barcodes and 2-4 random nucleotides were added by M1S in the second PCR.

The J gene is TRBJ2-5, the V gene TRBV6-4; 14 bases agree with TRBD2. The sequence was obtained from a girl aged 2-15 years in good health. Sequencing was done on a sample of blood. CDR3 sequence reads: CASGGTSGGTETQYF. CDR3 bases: TGTGCCAGCGGGGGGACTAGCGGGGGTACAGAGACCCAGTACTTC.